The 28 T cell receptor beta chains below were found in one sample sequenced in a study of blood T cell repertoires in COVID-19. Sequencing was performed with immunoSEQ multiplex PCR; in TCRdb, only in-frame clones are kept and a portion is missing. The sample contains approximately 63,000 clones, less than 90% of which appear only once. Sequencing input: peripheral blood. These receptors originate from an elderly man in a cohort sampled during active COVID-19.

V usage is TRBV3-1 (or the pseudogene TRBV3-2) and J usage is TRBJ1-2, with 11 bases lining up with TRBD1. The germline gives CDR1 LGHDT, CDR2 YNNKEL (reference sequence). V was pared by 4 bases and J by 2 bases, with 9 bases of the junction left unmatched. The CDR3 consists of 17 residues. The DNA for the CDR3 is TGTGCCAGCAGCCGAGGACAGGGGGCCATGGGCAACTATGGCTACACCTTC. Its protein product is CASSRGQGAMGNYGYTF.

This clone appeared once. The chain uses TRBV7-4 and TRBJ2-7; TRBD1 matches 7 bases. Germline V gene data show CDR1 as SGHVT and CDR2 as SQSDAQ. V lost 3 bases, J lost 3 bases, and 11 bases stayed unmatched. This CDR3 comprises 16 residues. CDR3 sequence: CASSFRQGPIRYEQYF. DNA of the CDR3: TGTGCCAGCAGCTTTCGACAGGGCCCTATTCGCTACGAGCAGTACTTC.

The CDR3 loop reads CASSLSPPGSSYEQYF. In DNA, the CDR3 is TGTGCCAGCAGTTTATCCCCACCTGGGAGCTCCTACGAGCAGTACTTC. The V and J genes are TRBV27 and TRBJ2-7; D might be TRBD2 (5 bases). CDR1 MNHEY and CDR2 SMNVEV come from the germline V gene (reference sequence). This CDR3 is built from 16 residues. Trimming removed 0 bases at V and 0 bases at J, with 12 bases between.

This clone was seen a few times. This sequence joins TRBV19 and TRBJ1-2; TRBD1 agrees at 7 bases. The length of the CDR3 is 16 residues. With 2 bases clipped from V and 2 bases from J, the junction kept 8 bases outside the gene matches. Per germline, CDR1 LNHDA and CDR2 SQIVND (reference sequence). The CDR3: CASSISTGTENYGYTF. CDR3 sequence (DNA): TGTGCCAGTAGTATATCCACCGGGACAGAAAACTATGGCTACACCTTC.

This clone has only a few counts. The rearrangement links TRBV11-2 to TRBJ1-5; 7 positions match TRBD1. The CDR3 runs to 13 residues. From germline, CDR1 is SGHAT and CDR2 FQNNGV. The J segment lost 5 bases and the V segment lost 3 bases, leaving 1 base of the junction unmatched. Here the CDR3 DNA reads TGTGCCAGCAGCTTCACAGGGGATCAGCCCCAGCATTTT. Translation: CASSFTGDQPQHF.

V is TRBV5-1 and J is TRBJ1-1; D unclear. V lost 7 bases and J 4 bases, leaving 17 bases between the germline ends. The CDR3 is 14 amino acids. Germline values: CDR1 SGHRS, CDR2 YFSETQ. CDR3 DNA sequence: TGCGCCAGCGACCCCGACTCTCCCCCCACTGAAGCTTTCTTT. This sequence encodes CASDPDSPPTEAFF.

This chain connects TRBV7-2 to TRBJ2-7; TRBD1 matches at 7 bases. The junction had 7 bases not matched to a gene; V was cut back by 2 bases and J by 0 bases. The length of the CDR3 is 16 residues. Germline V gene data show CDR1 as SGHTA and CDR2 as FQGNSA. The chain's CDR3 is CASSLLSGQHSYEQYF. In DNA, the CDR3 is TGTGCCAGCAGCTTACTCTCGGGACAGCACTCCTACGAGCAGTACTTC.

V and J are TRBV7-2 and TRBJ1-4, with 10 positions matching TRBD1. After removal of 5 bases from V and 7 bases from J, the junction contained 7 bases not matched to a gene. The CDR3 is made up of 15 amino acids. Germline CDR1 is SGHTA and CDR2 is FQGNSA. CDR3 loop: CASSTRQGAAEKLFF. The CDR3 region has the DNA TGTGCCAGCAGCACCCGACAGGGGGCGGCTGAAAAACTGTTTTTT.

The rearrangement uses TRBV6-1 and TRBJ2-1; 8 nucleotides match TRBD1. CDR1 and CDR2 (germline): MNHNS, SASEGT. The CDR3 has 12 amino acids. V dropped 3 bases and J dropped 12; count of bases not matched to a gene: 4. As DNA, the CDR3 is TGTGCCAGCAGTGATACCGGGACAGGGCAGTTCTTC. Amino acids: CASSDTGTGQFF.

The chain has TRBV5-1 and TRBJ2-5; TRBD1 aligns across 10 bases. The V and J ends lost 4 bases and 9 bases, in that order; junction bases with no gene match: 9. The CDR3 loop spans 14 amino acids. Per the germline V gene, CDR1 is SGHRS and CDR2 is YFSETQ. CDR3 bases: TGCGCCAGCAGCCTGGGGACAGGGGCCCGGGCCCAGTACTTC. This encodes CASSLGTGARAQYF.

The gene calls are TRBV7-2 and TRBJ2-7; D is possibly TRBD1 (7 bases). The length of the CDR3 is 15 residues. The V end was cut by 1 base, the J end by 2 bases, with 12 bases between. CDR1 is SGHTA and CDR2 is FQGNSA in the germline V gene. The CDR3 DNA sequence: TGTGCCAGCAGCTTAGAGGCAGGGGGGACCTACGAGCAGTACTTC. Amino acid sequence: CASSLEAGGTYEQYF.

The genes are TRBV5-5 and TRBJ2-6; D perhaps matches TRBD1 (6 bases). Germline V gene sequence: CDR1 SGHKS, CDR2 YYEKEE (reference sequence). The CDR3 is made up of 15 amino acids. Between the trimmed V and J ends, which lost 4 bases and 0 bases, there was a span of 8 bases. CDR3 in DNA: TGTGCCAGCAGCACGGACAGCTCTGGGGCCAACGTCCTGACTTTC. Amino acids: CASSTDSSGANVLTF.

The V call is TRBV5-1, the J call TRBJ1-1, with TRBD1 as a possible D gene (5 bases). Looked up from germline, CDR1 is SGHRS and CDR2 is YFSETQ. This CDR3 has 16 amino acids. V dropped 5 bases and J dropped 4 bases, with 21 bases sitting between them. The CDR3 spells CASSSVGGRQTTEAFF. CDR3 nucleotide sequence: TGCGCCAGCAGTTCCGTCGGGGGGAGGCAGACCACTGAAGCTTTCTTT.

This clone was seen once. At one boundary the junction diverges from the germline segment, which might be a read error. The gene calls are TRBV7-2 and TRBJ1-2; D remains unclear. The CDR3 runs to 13 residues. The V gene's germline CDR1 is SGHTA and CDR2 FQGNSA. Here the CDR3 reads CASTLSPPGGYTF. In DNA form, the CDR3 reads TGTGCCAGCACCTTATCCCCCCCCGGGGGCTACACCTTC.

J is TRBJ2-5 and V is TRBV7-3; D possibly corresponds to TRBD1 (5 bases). Germline loops: CDR1 SGHTA, CDR2 FQGTGA. Trimming removed 2 bases from V and 4 bases from J, with 11 bases in between. The CDR3 has 14 residues. CDR3 residues: CASSLGTGVETQYF. DNA for the CDR3: TGTGCCAGCAGCTTAGGAACAGGAGTAGAGACCCAGTACTTC.

This clone has a single count. CDR3 region: CASSLASGRSYEQYF. CDR3 nucleotide sequence: TGTGCCAGCAGCTTAGCTAGCGGGAGGTCCTACGAGCAGTACTTC. The rearrangement uses TRBV11-2 and TRBJ2-7, with 11 bases matching TRBD2. The CDR3 covers 15 residues. The V and J ends lost 1 base and 1 base, in that order; junction bases with no gene match: 0. Germline-derived CDR1 and CDR2 are SGHAT and FQNNGV.

The chain recombines TRBV7-2 with TRBJ1-1; D call uncertain. This CDR3 comprises 14 residues. Trimming shortened V by 2 bases and J by 3 bases, and 10 bases separated the two germline ends. Germline-derived CDR1 and CDR2 are SGHTA and FQGNSA. CDR3 in DNA: TGTGCCAGCAGCTTAATGTCCCGGGACACTGAAGCTTTCTTT. It is translated as CASSLMSRDTEAFF.

Concerning this clone itself: The same CDR3 also results from other DNA sequences found in this sample. The DNA for the CDR3 is TGTGCCAGCAGCCTAGAGAGAGATACGCAGTATTTT. Translation gives CASSLERDTQYF. The chain has TRBV7-2 and TRBJ2-3; no reliable D call. V gave up 5 bases and J gave up 5 bases, with 8 bases separating them. The CDR3 length is 12 residues. From germline, CDR1 is SGHTA and CDR2 FQGNSA.

This clone was seen a few times. This chain joins TRBV10-1 and TRBJ2-7; possible D gene TRBD2, 6 bases. The CDR3 length is 15 residues. Germline lookup yields CDR1 WNHNN and CDR2 SYGVQD (reference sequence). Trimming cost V 4 bases and J 2 bases, with 15 bases left between them. DNA of the CDR3: TGCGCCAGCAGTGCCTCGGCGGGGTGGACCTACGAGCAGTACTTC. It yields the protein CASSASAGWTYEQYF.

The rearrangement links TRBV9 to TRBJ2-1, with TRBD2 matching 11 bases. Germline-derived CDR1 and CDR2 are SGDLS and YYNGEE. The CDR3 has 16 amino acids. With 2 bases clipped from V and 5 bases from J, the junction kept 6 bases outside the gene matches. The CDR3 DNA is TGTGCCAGCAGCGTCACTAGCGGGAGTCATAACAATGAGCAGTTCTTC. Its translation: CASSVTSGSHNNEQFF. Variable domain in full (rest from reference TRBV9 and TRBJ2-1): DSGVTQTPKHLITATGQRVTLRCSPRSGDLSVYWYQQSLDQGLQFLIQYYNGEERAKGNILERFSAQQFPDLHSELNLSSLELGDSALYFCASSVTSGSHNNEQFFGPGTRLTVL.

The chain carries TRBV6-5 and TRBJ2-5, with D maybe TRBD1 (6 bases). Trimming cost V 0 bases and J 3 bases, with 8 bases left between them. The V gene's germline CDR1 is MNHEY and CDR2 SVGAGI. This CDR3 comprises 14 residues. CDR3 protein: CASSYSGGEETQYF. Written as DNA, the CDR3 is TGTGCCAGCAGTTACTCTGGGGGCGAAGAGACCCAGTACTTC.

This clone was picked up one time. V gene TRBV5-1 combines with J gene TRBJ1-6; D perhaps matches TRBD1 (5 bases). The CDR3 totals 15 residues. V lost 4 bases and J 6 bases, leaving 14 bases between the germline ends. From germline, CDR1 is SGHRS and CDR2 YFSETQ. The CDR3 nucleotides read TGCGCCAGCAGCCTTGCAGGGAAGACTAATTCACCCCTCCACTTT. It encodes CASSLAGKTNSPLHF.

The J gene is TRBJ2-5, the V gene TRBV5-4, with TRBD1 identical over 7 bases. V shed 3 bases and J 4 bases; nucleotides not matched to a gene: 3. CDR3 length: 13 residues. CDR1 is SGHNT, CDR2 YYREEE, per germline (reference sequence). The CDR3 spells CASSYRGGETQYF. CDR3 nucleotide sequence: TGTGCCAGCAGCTACAGGGGCGGAGAGACCCAGTACTTC.

The chain links TRBV2 to TRBJ1-1; possible D gene TRBD1, 5 bases. The CDR3 loop spans 13 amino acids. With 6 bases removed from V and 0 bases from J, the gap between germline ends came to 8 bases. Germline V gives CDR1 SNHLY, CDR2 FYNNEI. CDR3 in amino acids: CASRGQMNTEAFF. In nucleotides, the CDR3 is TGTGCCAGCAGAGGACAAATGAACACTGAAGCTTTCTTT.

This clone was seen just once. V usage is TRBV4-1 and J usage is TRBJ2-1; 10 bases agree with TRBD2. After removal of 1 base from V and 2 bases from J, the junction contained 5 bases not matched to a gene. The V gene's germline CDR1 is MGHRA and CDR2 YSYEKL. The CDR3 is 17 residues long. This CDR3 is CASSQVWLAGAYNEQFF. The CDR3 DNA sequence: TGCGCCAGCAGCCAAGTCTGGCTAGCGGGGGCCTACAATGAGCAGTTCTTC.

A single count supports this clone. V gene TRBV11-2 combines with J gene TRBJ2-6; D remains unclear. This CDR3 is 17 amino acids long. Trimming left V 1 base short and J 0 bases short, with 10 bases between. The V gene's germline CDR1 is SGHAT and CDR2 FQNNGV. The CDR3, as DNA: TGTGCCAGCAGCTTAGCAGGAATCTCCTCTGGGGCCAACGTCCTGACTTTC. Translating it yields CASSLAGISSGANVLTF.

V and J are TRBV7-9 and TRBJ1-1, with 7 bases identical to TRBD1. In germline, CDR1 is SEHNR, CDR2 FQNEAQ (reference sequence). Trimming at V came to 5 bases and at J to 5 bases, leaving 17 bases not matched to a gene. The CDR3 loop spans 17 amino acids. The CDR3 loop reads CASSPIPQRQGVTEAFF. CDR3 bases: TGTGCCAGCAGCCCAATTCCCCAACGACAGGGTGTTACTGAAGCTTTCTTT.

This clone was observed a single time. The chain links TRBV27 to TRBJ1-1, with 7 bases that match TRBD1. V was pared by 2 bases and J by 5 bases, with 8 bases of the junction left unmatched. CDR1 MNHEY and CDR2 SMNVEV come from the germline V gene (reference sequence). The CDR3 sequence is 15 residues long. The CDR3, as DNA: TGTGCCAGCAGTTTAGGGAAGGGGGCCTGGACTGAAGCTTTCTTT. Amino acid sequence: CASSLGKGAWTEAFF.